Below, one T cell receptor (beta chain) is given with its context. A read error may explain this, as a much larger clone is one base away. This sample was included in a study of blood T cells in healthy people across ages. Through a sample-barcoded 5' primer and a J-beta primer mix, a second PCR was run for roughly 7 to 12 cycles. TCRdb analysed the 5' RACE reads with MiXCR anew, one entry per CDR3 protein. Altogether under 2 million distinct CDR3 sequences are present, about 35% being singletons, with the ten largest covering roughly 10%. The sequenced sample consisted of blood. This sequence was found in a young woman in good health.

The CDR3 is CSAGDQTGQETQYF. CDR3 bases: TGCAGTGCTGGAGACCAAACAGGGCAAGAGACCCAGTACTTC. The V gene is TRBV20-1, the J gene TRBJ2-5; maybe TRBD1 (6 bases). CDR1 is DFQATT, CDR2 SNEGSKA, per germline (reference sequence). CDR3 length equals 14 residues.